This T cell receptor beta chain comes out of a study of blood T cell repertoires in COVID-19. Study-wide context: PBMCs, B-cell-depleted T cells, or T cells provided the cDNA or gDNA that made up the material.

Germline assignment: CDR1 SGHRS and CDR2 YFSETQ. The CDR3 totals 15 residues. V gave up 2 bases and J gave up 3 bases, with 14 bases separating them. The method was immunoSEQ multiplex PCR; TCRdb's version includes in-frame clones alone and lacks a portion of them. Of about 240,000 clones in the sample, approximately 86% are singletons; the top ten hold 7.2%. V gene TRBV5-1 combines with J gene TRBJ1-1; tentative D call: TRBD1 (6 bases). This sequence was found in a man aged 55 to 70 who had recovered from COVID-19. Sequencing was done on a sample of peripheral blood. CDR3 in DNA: TGCGCCAGCAGCTTCGCGGGGGCGGGGTACACTGAAGCTTTCTTT. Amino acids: CASSFAGAGYTEAFF.